The rows below give T cell receptor beta chains drawn from one sample of a study of cytomegalovirus exposure and HLA in healthy donors. Clones were read by immunoSEQ multiplex PCR, and TCRdb kept only the in-frame ones, dropping some. The sample holds about 130,000 clones. The specimen was PBMCs. All receptors come from a man younger than 35 in good health and CMV-seronegative. Both conserved end residues are part of each CDR3. Fields, in order: J gene, V gene, D gene, CDR3 protein, CDR3 DNA. D genes are given only for firm matches.

j_gene: TRBJ1-4; v_gene: TRBV9; d_gene: .; CDR3aa: CASSVGQPTNEKLFF; CDR3nt: TGTGCCAGCAGCGTCGGACAGCCAACTAATGAAAAACTGTTTTTT
j_gene: TRBJ1-4; v_gene: TRBV5-1; d_gene: .; CDR3aa: CASSRGQGNEKLFF; CDR3nt: TGCGCCAGCAGTCGAGGGCAGGGGAATGAAAAACTGTTTTTT
j_gene: TRBJ2-5; v_gene: TRBV5-4; d_gene: TRBD1; CDR3aa: CASSSTGGARETQYF; CDR3nt: TGTGCCAGCAGCAGCACAGGGGGCGCTAGGGAGACCCAGTACTTC
j_gene: TRBJ2-1; v_gene: TRBV9; d_gene: TRBD2; CDR3aa: CASSAGLAGGPSRYNEQFF; CDR3nt: TGTGCCAGCAGCGCCGGACTAGCGGGAGGGCCCTCGCGGTACAATGAGCAGTTCTTC
j_gene: TRBJ1-2; v_gene: TRBV11-3; d_gene: .; CDR3aa: CASSFSDGDYGYTF; CDR3nt: TGTGCCAGCAGCTTTAGCGACGGGGACTATGGCTACACCTTC
j_gene: TRBJ1-5; v_gene: TRBV7-2; d_gene: TRBD1; CDR3aa: CASSPSVRDRVSNQPQHF; CDR3nt: TGTGCCAGCAGCCCCAGCGTTCGGGACAGGGTGAGCAATCAGCCCCAGCATTTT
j_gene: TRBJ2-7; v_gene: TRBV19; d_gene: TRBD1; CDR3aa: CASSEQGESYEQYF; CDR3nt: TGTGCCAGTAGTGAACAGGGGGAGTCCTACGAGCAGTACTTC
j_gene: TRBJ2-2; v_gene: TRBV28; d_gene: TRBD2; CDR3aa: CASSTFSGKMGLAGTNTGELFF; CDR3nt: TGTGCCAGCAGTACCTTCTCAGGGAAAATGGGACTAGCGGGAACGAACACCGGGGAGCTGTTTTTT
j_gene: TRBJ2-7; v_gene: TRBV5-1; d_gene: TRBD1; CDR3aa: CASSLLRTGVDEQYF; CDR3nt: TGCGCCAGCAGCTTGTTAAGGACAGGGGTTGACGAGCAGTACTTC
j_gene: TRBJ2-3; v_gene: TRBV5-6; d_gene: .; CDR3aa: CASRSLGGTDTQYF; CDR3nt: TGTGCCAGCAGGTCATTAGGGGGCACAGATACGCAGTATTTT